Listed below are T cell receptor beta chains from one sample, sequenced in a study of shared clonotypes between healthy human individuals. Only in-frame clones appear in the TCRdb table, and some are missing; sequencing was by immunoSEQ multiplex PCR. The table shows 500,000 or so clones, with approximately 95% occurring only once. The specimen sequenced was naive CD4+ T cells sorted from blood. These receptors were obtained from a woman aged 30 to 39 in good health. Each CDR3 is given with its conserved first and last residue. A D gene is named only where the DNA matches it firmly. Part of the rows lack a size; the others show once, few, many or a class for expanded clones.

d_call,j_call,clone_size,v_call,cdr3_aa,cdr3_nt
TRBD2,TRBJ2-1,.,TRBV4-1,CASSLFTSGGYNEQFF,TGCGCCAGCAGCCTATTTACTAGCGGGGGCTACAATGAGCAGTTCTTC
.,TRBJ1-1,.,TRBV2,CASSESRRLGGTEAFF,TGTGCCAGCAGTGAATCTCGTAGGCTAGGGGGCACTGAAGCTTTCTTT
TRBD1,TRBJ1-1,.,TRBV5-4,CASSLLGQGAMKAEAFF,TGTGCCAGCAGCTTGTTGGGACAGGGGGCAATGAAGGCTGAAGCTTTCTTT
TRBD1,TRBJ2-7,.,TRBV4-1,CASSRDSSYEQYF,TGCGCCAGCAGCCGGGACAGCTCCTACGAGCAGTACTTC
.,TRBJ1-3,.,TRBV5-4,CASGLDSGNTIYF,TGTGCCAGCGGATTAGATTCTGGAAACACCATATATTTT
.,TRBJ2-7,.,TRBV2,CAAAPRRADEQYF,TGTGCCGCAGCACCCCGCAGGGCCGACGAGCAGTACTTC
TRBD1,TRBJ1-1,.,TRBV27,CASSRWDRATEAFF,TGTGCCAGCAGTAGATGGGACAGGGCCACTGAAGCTTTCTTT
.,TRBJ2-1,.,TRBV18,CASSRTPSSYNEQFF,TGTGCCAGCTCAAGGACTCCGTCTTCTTACAATGAGCAGTTCTTC
.,TRBJ2-2,.,TRBV4-1,CASSQVAANTGELFF,TGCGCCAGCAGCCAAGTAGCGGCCAACACCGGGGAGCTGTTTTTT
.,TRBJ2-3,.,TRBV7-6,CASSQAGTGTDTQYF,TGTGCCAGCAGCCAAGCCGGCACGGGGACGGATACGCAGTATTTT
.,TRBJ1-1,.,TRBV28,CASSLWSRDTEAFF,TGTGCCAGCAGTTTATGGAGCAGGGACACTGAAGCTTTCTTT
.,TRBJ2-2,.,TRBV6-5,CASSTRTGNGELFF,TGTGCCAGCAGTACCCGCACTGGGAACGGGGAGCTGTTTTTT
.,TRBJ1-3,.,TRBV28,CASCRGGAYGNTIYF,TGTGCCAGCTGCCGAGGGGGAGCGTATGGAAACACCATATATTTT
.,TRBJ1-1,.,TRBV5-1,CASSSLQGGGTEAFF,TGCGCCAGCAGCTCCCTACAGGGTGGAGGCACTGAAGCTTTCTTT
.,TRBJ2-3,.,TRBV5-8,CASQTATDTQYF,TGTGCCAGCCAGACAGCCACAGATACGCAGTATTTT
.,TRBJ1-4,.,TRBV27,CASSSGHPGQPNEKLFF,TGTGCCAGCAGTTCTGGACATCCAGGTCAGCCTAATGAAAAACTGTTTTTT
.,TRBJ1-3,.,TRBV2,CASSTLQASGNTIYF,TGTGCCAGCTCGACGCTACAGGCATCTGGAAACACCATATATTTT
.,TRBJ1-5,.,TRBV6-1,CASSAGQTNQPQHF,TGTGCCAGCAGTGCCGGACAGACAAATCAGCCCCAGCATTTT
.,TRBJ1-2,.,TRBV27,CASKGAGRSYGYTF,TGTGCCAGCAAGGGCGCAGGGAGGAGCTATGGCTACACCTTC
TRBD1,TRBJ2-4,.,TRBV2,CASRGTGDNIQYF,TGTGCCAGCAGGGGGACAGGAGACAACATTCAGTACTTC
TRBD1,TRBJ1-4,once,TRBV28,CASSPRTGRATNEKLFF,TGTGCCAGCAGTCCACGGACAGGGAGGGCGACTAATGAAAAACTGTTTTTT
.,TRBJ1-2,.,TRBV6-4,CASSETQVRYGYTF,TGTGCCAGCAGTGAAACACAGGTTCGCTATGGCTACACCTTC
.,TRBJ2-6,.,TRBV2,CASTYMSSGANVLTF,TGTGCCAGCACCTACATGAGCTCTGGGGCCAACGTCCTGACTTTC
TRBD1,TRBJ1-4,.,TRBV18,CASSPRDRPRGRLFF,TGTGCCAGCTCACCACGGGACAGACCTCGAGGTCGACTGTTTTTT
.,TRBJ2-2,.,TRBV5-1,CASSLDPSNTGELFF,TGCGCCAGCAGCTTGGACCCGTCGAACACCGGGGAGCTGTTTTTT